Below are 30 T cell receptor beta chains sequenced from a single sample in a study of T cell responses to AZD1222 COVID-19 vaccine. Libraries were prepared by immunoSEQ multiplex PCR; TCRdb keeps only in-frame clonotypes and omits some of them. The data show approximately 70,000 clones, around 81% seen once. Sequences were derived from peripheral blood, sampled 28 days after the second AZD1222 dose. The receptor source for this set is an adult who received the AZD1222 COVID-19 vaccine.

This chain's CDR3 is CASSLTGSGNTIYF. CDR3 nucleotides: TGTGCCAGCAGCTTAACAGGGTCTGGAAACACCATATATTTT. The chain employs TRBV7-2 and TRBJ1-3; D may be TRBD1 (6 bases). The V gene lost 2 bases and the J gene lost 1 base, with 6 bases spanning the gap. The CDR3 length is 14 residues. Germline assignment: CDR1 SGHTA and CDR2 FQGNSA.

The chain recombines TRBV28 with TRBJ2-5; 10 bases match TRBD2. From germline, CDR1 is MDHEN and CDR2 SYDVKM. Trimming at V came to 6 bases and at J to 5 bases, leaving 12 bases not matched to a gene. The CDR3 sequence is 16 residues long. The CDR3 nucleotides read TGTGCCAGCAGGAAAAAAGCGGGGGGGCCTTGGGAGACCCAGTACTTC. It is translated as CASRKKAGGPWETQYF. The full variable domain, completed using reference TRBV28 and TRBJ2-5, is DVKVTQSSRYLVKRTGEKVFLECVQDMDHENMFWYRQDPGLGLRLIYFSYDVKMKEKGDIPEGYSVSREKKERFSLILESASTNQTSMYLCASRKKAGGPWETQYFGPGTRLLVL.

The rearrangement joins TRBV29-1 to TRBJ1-2; 8 bases align to TRBD1. V gave up 6 bases and J gave up 6 bases; unmatched junction bases: 6. This CDR3 comprises 12 residues. CDR1 and CDR2 from the germline V gene are SQVTM and ANQGSEA. The CDR3 sequence: CSVWAGGDGYTF. The CDR3 coding sequence is TGCAGCGTCTGGGCAGGGGGCGATGGCTACACCTTC.

CDR3 nucleotide sequence: TGTGCCAGCAGCAAAGCAGGGGCTGACTCCTACAATGAGCAGTTCTTC. Translation gives CASSKAGADSYNEQFF. This chain joins TRBV2 and TRBJ2-1; D is possibly TRBD1 (6 bases). Germline assignment: CDR1 SNHLY and CDR2 FYNNEI. The V end was cut by 6 bases, the J end by 0 bases, with 15 bases between. This CDR3 is 16 amino acids long.

The genes are TRBV6-1 and TRBJ2-7, with 13 nucleotides matching TRBD2. This CDR3 is built from 15 residues. With 2 bases clipped from V and 4 bases from J, the junction kept 2 bases outside the gene matches. The germline V gene encodes CDR1 MNHNS and CDR2 SASEGT. CDR3 DNA: TGTGCCAGCAGTGAATGGACTAGCGGGGGTTACGAGCAGTACTTC. It codes for CASSEWTSGGYEQYF.

In its sample, this clone was seen a few times. The rearrangement uses TRBV29-1 and TRBJ2-7; 14 bases align to TRBD2. This CDR3 is built from 15 residues. Germline V gene sequence: CDR1 SQVTM, CDR2 ANQGSEA. V shed 7 bases and J 5 bases; nucleotides not matched to a gene: 10. DNA of the CDR3: TGCAGCGGTGGGACCGGGACTAGCGGGAGAAACGAGCAGTACTTC. Protein product: CSGGTGTSGRNEQYF.

This clone was observed once. The sample contains more than one DNA sequence encoding this CDR3. V is TRBV5-1 and J is TRBJ2-7; D gene uncertain. The CDR3 totals 13 residues. V was cut by 1 base and J by 4 bases, with 9 bases left in between. Germline V gene lookup returns CDR1 SGHRS and CDR2 YFSETQ. CDR3 region: CASSLTETYEQYF. CDR3 DNA sequence: TGCGCCAGCAGCTTGACAGAGACTTACGAGCAGTACTTC. The complete variable domain, with remaining parts taken from reference TRBV5-1 and TRBJ2-7, reads KAGVTQTPRYLIKTRGQQVTLSCSPISGHRSVSWYQQTPGQGLQFLFEYFSETQRNKGNFPGRFSGRQFSNSRSEMNVSTLELGDSALYLCASSLTETYEQYFGPGTRLTVT.

V usage is TRBV19 and J usage is TRBJ2-2; D is ambiguous. Trimming pared 7 bases from V and 4 bases from J, leaving 10 bases between. The CDR3 runs 13 residues. CDR1 is LNHDA and CDR2 is SQIVND in the germline V gene (reference sequence). The CDR3 reads CASNWVSTGELFF. The CDR3 nucleotides read TGTGCCAGTAATTGGGTGTCCACCGGGGAGCTGTTTTTT. The full variable domain, completed using reference TRBV19 and TRBJ2-2, is DGGITQSPKYLFRKEGQNVTLSCEQNLNHDAMYWYRQDPGQGLRLIYYSQIVNDFQKGDIAEGYSVSREKKESFPLTVTSAQKNPTAFYLCASNWVSTGELFFGEGSRLTVL.

A single count supports this clone. V is TRBV5-1 and J is TRBJ2-7, with D hard to call. The CDR3 contains 12 residues. Trimming shortened V by 3 bases and J by 4 bases, and 8 bases separated the two germline ends. CDR1 is SGHRS, CDR2 YFSETQ, per germline. The CDR3 bases are TGCGCCAGCAGCTATGATGGGTACGAGCAGTACTTC. This gives the protein CASSYDGYEQYF.

This chain joins TRBV19 and TRBJ1-6; D is undetermined. The V gene's germline CDR1 is LNHDA and CDR2 SQIVND (reference sequence). This CDR3 contains 13 residues. V was pared by 4 bases and J by 10 bases, with 11 bases between. The CDR3 is CASSTGIKSPLHF. CDR3 coding DNA: TGTGCCAGTAGTACCGGGATTAAGTCACCCCTCCACTTT.

V usage is TRBV15 and J usage is TRBJ2-5, with 10 positions matching TRBD1. Germline V gene data show CDR1 as LNHNV and CDR2 as YYDKDF (reference sequence). CDR3 length equals 15 residues. The V and J ends lost 3 bases and 3 bases, in that order; junction bases with no gene match: 4. The CDR3, as DNA: TGTGCCACCAGCAGGGACAGGGGGAAGGAAGAGACCCAGTACTTC. It codes for CATSRDRGKEETQYF.

This clone was seen only a few times. The rearrangement uses TRBV6-5 and TRBJ1-2, with D possibly being TRBD1 (5 bases). Germline CDR1 reads MNHEY; CDR2 reads SVGAGI. The V end lost 0 bases, the J end lost 3 bases, and 5 bases lay between the germline ends. The CDR3 is 13 residues long. For the CDR3, the DNA is TGTGCCAGCAGTTACTCAGGGGACTATGGCTACACCTTC. Translation: CASSYSGDYGYTF.

The rearrangement uses TRBV20-1 and TRBJ2-1, with 8 bases lining up with TRBD2. Looked up from germline, CDR1 is DFQATT and CDR2 is SNEGSKA (reference sequence). The J segment lost 8 bases and the V segment lost 6 bases, leaving 12 bases of the junction unmatched. The CDR3 totals 14 residues. CDR3 DNA sequence: TGCAGTGCCAGTGGTAGCGGGGTTAGCTATGAGCAGTTCTTC. Its protein is CSASGSGVSYEQFF.

This clone was detected only once. V and J are TRBV7-9 and TRBJ2-2, with 12 bases identical to TRBD1. The CDR3 sequence is 15 residues long. Germline loops: CDR1 SEHNR, CDR2 FQNEAQ (reference sequence). V lost 5 bases, J lost 5 bases, and 3 bases stayed unmatched. DNA for the CDR3: TGTGCCAGCAGCCGGGGACAGGGGGCTACCGGGGAGCTGTTTTTT. Its protein is CASSRGQGATGELFF.

This clone was counted once. The V and J genes are TRBV2 and TRBJ2-2, with D possibly TRBD1 on 6 matching bases. Germline loops: CDR1 SNHLY, CDR2 FYNNEI. Trimming stripped 6 bases from V and 6 bases from J, with 8 bases between. This CDR3 spans 12 amino acids. The CDR3, as DNA: TGTGCCAGCAGGGACAGTGCCGGGGAGCTGTTTTTT. Protein: CASRDSAGELFF.

This clone was picked up a small number of times. The chain employs TRBV6-5 and TRBJ1-2; TRBD1 is a possible D gene (5 bases). The CDR3 is 13 residues long. Germline V gene sequence: CDR1 MNHEY, CDR2 SVGAGI. The ends were cut back, 6 bases at V and 3 bases at J, with 11 bases in the middle. The CDR3 protein is CASSGTDYYGYTF. The CDR3 region has the DNA TGTGCCAGCAGCGGGACGGATTACTATGGCTACACCTTC.

This rearrangement joins TRBV24-1 to TRBJ2-1, with TRBD2 matching 14 bases. There are 16 residues in the CDR3. V lost 6 bases, J lost 10 bases, and 10 bases stayed unmatched. Germline V lookup: CDR1 KGHDR, CDR2 SFDVKD. The CDR3 spells CATSYPGLAGEGEQFF. The CDR3 bases are TGTGCCACCAGTTATCCGGGACTAGCGGGAGAAGGGGAGCAGTTCTTC.

The chain uses TRBV7-3 and TRBJ2-1; 11 nucleotides line up with TRBD2. Germline CDR1 is SGHTA and CDR2 is FQGTGA. With V trimmed by 3 bases and J by 8 bases, 3 bases remained unmatched. The CDR3 contains 14 residues. The CDR3 bases are TGTGCCAGCAGCTTGGGACTAGCGGCAGATGAGCAGTTCTTC. It translates to CASSLGLAADEQFF.

This clone was recorded only once. The rearrangement links TRBV11-2 to TRBJ1-2; 8 nucleotides line up with TRBD1. The trim removed 5 bases at V and 6 bases at J, leaving 8 bases unmatched. Per germline, CDR1 SGHAT and CDR2 FQNNGV. The CDR3 has 14 amino acids. The CDR3 protein is CASSLLTGADGYTF. The CDR3 DNA reads TGTGCCAGCAGCCTTTTGACAGGGGCTGATGGCTACACCTTC.

The chain employs TRBV28 and TRBJ2-4; 10 bases line up with TRBD1. The CDR3 is 15 residues long. Germline assignment: CDR1 MDHEN and CDR2 SYDVKM. V shed 8 bases, J shed 4 bases, and the junction held 8 bases outside the gene matches. Here the CDR3 DNA reads TGTGCCAGCTCGGGGGTGGGACAGGGGAAAAACATTCAGTACTTC. Protein product: CASSGVGQGKNIQYF.

The CDR3 region is CASSPGVSQYF. DNA of the CDR3: TGTGCCAGCTCACCGGGCGTATCCCAGTACTTC. V gene TRBV18 combines with J gene TRBJ2-5; D uncertain. Germline lookup yields CDR1 KGHSH and CDR2 LQKENI. Trimming removed 3 bases at V and 9 bases at J, with 8 bases between. The CDR3 has 11 amino acids. The full variable domain, its missing parts supplied by reference TRBV18 and TRBJ2-5, is NAGVMQNPRHLVRRRGQEARLRCSPMKGHSHVYWYRQLPEEGLKFMVYLQKENIIDESGMPKERFSAEFPKEGPSILRIQQVVRGDSAAYFCASSPGVSQYFGPGTRLLVL.

CDR3 amino acids: CASSSRTGLSSYEQYF. The DNA for the CDR3 is TGTGCCAGCAGCTCGAGGACAGGCCTCAGCTCCTACGAGCAGTACTTC. This sequence joins TRBV7-9 and TRBJ2-7; TRBD1 matches at 7 bases. This CDR3 is 16 amino acids long. V shed 4 bases and J 0 bases; nucleotides not matched to a gene: 9. Germline values: CDR1 SEHNR, CDR2 FQNEAQ (reference sequence).

This clone was seen only a few times. Distinct nucleotide sequences in the sample also encode this CDR3. The gene calls are TRBV7-9 and TRBJ1-5, with 8 bases that match TRBD1. V lost 1 base to trimming and J lost 1 base; unmatched junction nucleotides: 0. Germline lookup yields CDR1 SEHNR and CDR2 FQNEAQ (reference sequence). CDR3 length: 15 amino acids. The CDR3 here is CASSLGQGSNQPQHF. The CDR3, as DNA: TGTGCCAGCAGCTTAGGACAGGGGAGCAATCAGCCCCAGCATTTT.

The chain employs TRBV7-9 and TRBJ2-7; D not certain. Germline-derived CDR1 and CDR2 are SEHNR and FQNEAQ (reference sequence). V was trimmed by 6 bases and J by 5 bases, leaving 14 bases between them. The CDR3 is made up of 13 amino acids. The CDR3 loop is CASSFVGPHEQYF. The CDR3 region has the DNA TGTGCCAGCAGTTTTGTCGGTCCCCACGAGCAGTACTTC.

This clone was seen only a few times. V gene TRBV7-9 combines with J gene TRBJ2-7; TRBD1 agrees at 10 bases. The germline CDR1 and CDR2 sequences are SEHNR and FQNEAQ (reference sequence). This CDR3 has 16 residues. Losses at the gene ends were 2 bases for V and 6 bases for J; bases not matched to a gene: 10. As DNA, the CDR3 is TGTGCCAGCAGCTTAAGGGGGGGACAGGGGTCGGTCGAGCAGTACTTC. The encoded protein is CASSLRGGQGSVEQYF.

The chain carries TRBV7-9 and TRBJ1-4; D remains unclear. This CDR3 is 13 amino acids long. V was cut by 8 bases and J by 4 bases, with 11 bases left in between. Germline V CDR1 and CDR2: SEHNR, FQNEAQ (reference sequence). The CDR3 here is CASGVIDNEKLFF. For the CDR3, the DNA is TGTGCCAGCGGGGTAATCGATAATGAAAAACTGTTTTTT.

The chain is built from TRBV10-3 and TRBJ1-5, with 7 nucleotides matching TRBD1. V was pared by 6 bases and J by 5 bases, with 4 bases of the junction left unmatched. This CDR3 is built from 13 residues. Looked up from germline, CDR1 is ENHRY and CDR2 is SYGVKD. The chain's CDR3 is CAISPQGDQPQHF. The CDR3 region has the DNA TGTGCCATCAGCCCCCAGGGGGATCAGCCCCAGCATTTT.

This clone was picked up a small number of times. V usage is TRBV10-2 and J usage is TRBJ1-6, with a weak D call TRBD1 (5 bases). Germline V gene lookup returns CDR1 WSHSY and CDR2 SAAADI. The CDR3 has 14 amino acids. Between the trimmed V and J ends, which lost 5 bases and 9 bases, there was a span of 14 bases. The CDR3 loop reads CASSYQKGISPLHF. CDR3 bases: TGCGCCAGCAGTTACCAGAAGGGGATTTCACCCCTCCACTTT.

V gene TRBV14 combines with J gene TRBJ2-4; weak D call: TRBD1 (5 bases). Germline V CDR1 and CDR2: SGHDN, FVKESK. The CDR3 totals 14 residues. V was pared by 0 bases and J by 6 bases, with 9 bases between. The CDR3 loop is CASSQDRQRNIQYF. Written as DNA, the CDR3 is TGTGCCAGCAGCCAAGATCGACAGAGAAACATTCAGTACTTC.

The sample holds one count of this clone. The chain uses TRBV7-2 and TRBJ2-3; 8 bases map to TRBD1. CDR1 is SGHTA, CDR2 FQGNSA, per germline. V lost 2 bases, J lost 5 bases, and 9 bases stayed unmatched. The CDR3 is 16 amino acids. The DNA for the CDR3 is TGTGCCAGCAGCTTACCTTCAGGGGGCAGGGGAGATACGCAGTATTTT. It specifies CASSLPSGGRGDTQYF.